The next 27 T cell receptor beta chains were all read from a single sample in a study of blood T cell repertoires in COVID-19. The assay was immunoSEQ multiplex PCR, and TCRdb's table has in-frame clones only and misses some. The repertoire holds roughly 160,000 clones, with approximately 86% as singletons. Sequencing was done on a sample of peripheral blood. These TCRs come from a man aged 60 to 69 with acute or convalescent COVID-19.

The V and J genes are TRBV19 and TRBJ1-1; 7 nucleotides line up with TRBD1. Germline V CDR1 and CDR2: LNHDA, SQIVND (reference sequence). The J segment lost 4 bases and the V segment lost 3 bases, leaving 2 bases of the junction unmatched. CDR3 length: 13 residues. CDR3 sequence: CASSIKGATEAFF. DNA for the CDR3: TGTGCCAGTAGTATTAAGGGGGCCACTGAAGCTTTCTTT.

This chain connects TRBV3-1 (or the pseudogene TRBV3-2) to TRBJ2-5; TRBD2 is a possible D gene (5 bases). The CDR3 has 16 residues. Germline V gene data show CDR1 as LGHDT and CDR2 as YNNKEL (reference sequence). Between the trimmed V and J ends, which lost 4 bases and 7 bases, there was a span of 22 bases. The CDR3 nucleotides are TGTGCCAGCAGCCCGAGCGGAGGAAGATATTTGGGGACCCAGTACTTC. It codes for CASSPSGGRYLGTQYF.

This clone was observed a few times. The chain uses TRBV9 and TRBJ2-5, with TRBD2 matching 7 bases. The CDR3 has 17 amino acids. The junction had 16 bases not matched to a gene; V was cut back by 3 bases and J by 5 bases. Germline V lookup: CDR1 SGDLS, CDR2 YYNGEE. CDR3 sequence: CASSERPLVAGAETQYF. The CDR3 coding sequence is TGTGCCAGCAGCGAACGTCCCCTGGTGGCGGGAGCCGAGACCCAGTACTTC. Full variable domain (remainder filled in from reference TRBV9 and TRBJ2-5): DSGVTQTPKHLITATGQRVTLRCSPRSGDLSVYWYQQSLDQGLQFLIQYYNGEERAKGNILERFSAQQFPDLHSELNLSSLELGDSALYFCASSERPLVAGAETQYFGPGTRLLVL.

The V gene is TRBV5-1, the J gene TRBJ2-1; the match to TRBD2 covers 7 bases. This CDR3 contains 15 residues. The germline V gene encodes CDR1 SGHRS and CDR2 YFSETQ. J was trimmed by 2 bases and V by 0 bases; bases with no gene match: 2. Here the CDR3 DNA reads TGCGCCAGCAGCTTGGTGGCGGGAGCCTACAATGAGCAGTTCTTC. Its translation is CASSLVAGAYNEQFF.

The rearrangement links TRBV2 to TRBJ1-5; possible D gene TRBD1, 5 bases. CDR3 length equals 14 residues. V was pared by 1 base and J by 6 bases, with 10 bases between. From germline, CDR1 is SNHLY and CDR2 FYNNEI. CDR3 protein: CASSEGGVAQPQHF. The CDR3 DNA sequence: TGTGCCAGCAGTGAAGGGGGGGTGGCTCAGCCCCAGCATTTT.

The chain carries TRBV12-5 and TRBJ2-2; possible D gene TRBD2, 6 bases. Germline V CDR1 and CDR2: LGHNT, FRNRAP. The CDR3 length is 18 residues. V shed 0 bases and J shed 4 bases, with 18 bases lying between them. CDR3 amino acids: CASGLVYTSTAGTGELFF. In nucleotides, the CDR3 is TGTGCTAGTGGTTTGGTTTATACTTCGACAGCGGGCACCGGGGAGCTGTTTTTT.

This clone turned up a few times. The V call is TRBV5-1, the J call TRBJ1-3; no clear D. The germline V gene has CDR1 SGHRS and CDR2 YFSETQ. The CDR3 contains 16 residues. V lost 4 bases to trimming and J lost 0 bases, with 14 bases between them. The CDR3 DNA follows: TGCGCCAGCAGCCCAGAAATCTACTACTCTGGAAACACCATATATTTT. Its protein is CASSPEIYYSGNTIYF.

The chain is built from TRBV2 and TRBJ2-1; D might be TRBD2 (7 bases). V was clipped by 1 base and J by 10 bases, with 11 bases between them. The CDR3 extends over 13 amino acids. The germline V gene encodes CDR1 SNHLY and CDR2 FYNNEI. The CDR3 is CASSEEGGGEQFF. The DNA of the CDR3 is TGTGCCAGCAGTGAAGAGGGGGGGGGAGAGCAGTTCTTC.

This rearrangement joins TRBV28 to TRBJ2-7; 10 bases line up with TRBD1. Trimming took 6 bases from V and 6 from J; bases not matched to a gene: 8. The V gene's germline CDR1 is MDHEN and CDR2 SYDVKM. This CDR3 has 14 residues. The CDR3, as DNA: TGTGCCAGCAGGACAGGGGGCGCGATGGGCGAGCAGTACTTC. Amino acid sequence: CASRTGGAMGEQYF.

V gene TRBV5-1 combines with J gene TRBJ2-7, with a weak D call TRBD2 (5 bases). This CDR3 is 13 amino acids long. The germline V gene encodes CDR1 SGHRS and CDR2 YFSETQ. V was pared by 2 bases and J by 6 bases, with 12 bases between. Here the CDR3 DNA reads TGCGCCAGCAGCTTACTAGGGTCGGGCGAGCAGTACTTC. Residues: CASSLLGSGEQYF.

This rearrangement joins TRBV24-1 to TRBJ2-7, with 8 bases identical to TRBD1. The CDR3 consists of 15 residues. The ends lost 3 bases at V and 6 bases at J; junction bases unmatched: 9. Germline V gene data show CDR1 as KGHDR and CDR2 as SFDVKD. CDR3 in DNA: TGTGCCACCAGTGATAACAGGGGGACAACCCTCGAGCAGTACTTC. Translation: CATSDNRGTTLEQYF.

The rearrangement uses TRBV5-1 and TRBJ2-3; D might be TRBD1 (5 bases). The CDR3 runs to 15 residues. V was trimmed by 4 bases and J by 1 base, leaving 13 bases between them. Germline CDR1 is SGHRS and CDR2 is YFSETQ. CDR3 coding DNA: TGCGCCAGCAGCAAGACAGTTGGTGGCACAGATACGCAGTATTTT. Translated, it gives CASSKTVGGTDTQYF.

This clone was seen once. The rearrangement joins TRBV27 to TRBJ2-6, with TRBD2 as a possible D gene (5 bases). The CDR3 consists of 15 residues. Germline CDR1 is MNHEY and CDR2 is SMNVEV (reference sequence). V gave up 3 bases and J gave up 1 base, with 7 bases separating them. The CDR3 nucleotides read TGTGCCAGCAGTTTTGGGAGATCTGGGGCCAACGTCCTGACTTTC. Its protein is CASSFGRSGANVLTF.

The CDR3 region is CSAGKRDEQYF. The CDR3 nucleotides are TGCAGTGCCGGTAAGAGGGACGAGCAGTACTTC. V is TRBV20-1 and J is TRBJ2-7; D might be TRBD2 (5 bases). The CDR3 loop spans 11 amino acids. V was shortened by 6 bases and J by 5 bases, with 11 bases between the two germline ends. Germline CDR1 DFQATT, CDR2 SNEGSKA (reference sequence).

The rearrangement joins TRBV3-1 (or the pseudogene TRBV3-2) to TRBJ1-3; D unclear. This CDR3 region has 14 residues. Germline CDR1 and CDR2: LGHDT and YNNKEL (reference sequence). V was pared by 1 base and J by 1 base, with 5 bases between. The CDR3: CASSQGPSGNTIYF. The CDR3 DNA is TGTGCCAGCAGCCAAGGTCCTTCTGGAAACACCATATATTTT.

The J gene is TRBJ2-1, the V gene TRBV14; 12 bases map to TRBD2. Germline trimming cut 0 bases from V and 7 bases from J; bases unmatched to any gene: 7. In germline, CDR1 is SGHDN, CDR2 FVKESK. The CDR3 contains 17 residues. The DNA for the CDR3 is TGTGCCAGCAGCCAAGAGCTAGCGGGAGGGTTAGGGAATGAGCAGTTCTTC. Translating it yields CASSQELAGGLGNEQFF.

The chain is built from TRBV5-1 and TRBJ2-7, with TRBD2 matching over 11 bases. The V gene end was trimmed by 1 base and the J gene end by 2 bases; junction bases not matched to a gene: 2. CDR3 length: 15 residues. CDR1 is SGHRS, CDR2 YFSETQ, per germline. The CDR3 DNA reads TGCGCCAGCAGCTTGAGGGGACTAGCGGCCTACGAGCAGTACTTC. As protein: CASSLRGLAAYEQYF.

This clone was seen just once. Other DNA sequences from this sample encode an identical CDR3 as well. The CDR3 DNA follows: TGTGCCTGGAGTCAGGGGGCGCCCACTGAAGCTTTCTTT. Translated, it gives CAWSQGAPTEAFF. The chain employs TRBV30 and TRBJ1-1; 8 bases are shared with TRBD1. Germline CDR1 reads GTSNPN; CDR2 reads SVGIG (reference sequence). CDR3 size: 13 residues. The trim removed 2 bases at V and 4 bases at J, leaving 3 bases unmatched. Variable domain in full (rest from reference TRBV30 and TRBJ1-1): SQTIHQWPATLVQPVGSPLSLECTVEGTSNPNLYWYRQAAGRGLQLLFYSVGIGQISSEVPQNLSASRPQDRQFILSSKKLLLSDSGFYLCAWSQGAPTEAFFGQGTRLTVV.

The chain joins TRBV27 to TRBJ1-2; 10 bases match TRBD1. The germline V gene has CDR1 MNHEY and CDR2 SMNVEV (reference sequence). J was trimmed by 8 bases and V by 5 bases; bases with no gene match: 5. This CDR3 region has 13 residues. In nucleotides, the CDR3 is TGTGCCAGCAGTCCGAGACAGGGGGCAGGCTACACCTTC. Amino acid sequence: CASSPRQGAGYTF.

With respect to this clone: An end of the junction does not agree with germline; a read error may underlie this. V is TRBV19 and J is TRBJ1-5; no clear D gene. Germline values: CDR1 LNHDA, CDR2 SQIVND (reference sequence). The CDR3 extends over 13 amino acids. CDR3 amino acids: CASSKDGKQPQHF. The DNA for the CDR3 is TGTGCCAGTAGTAAAGATGGCAAGCAGCCCCAGCATTTT.

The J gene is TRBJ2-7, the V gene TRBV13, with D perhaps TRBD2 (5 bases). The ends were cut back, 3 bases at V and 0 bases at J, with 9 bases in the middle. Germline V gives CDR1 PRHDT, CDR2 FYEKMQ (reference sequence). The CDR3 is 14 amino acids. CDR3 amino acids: CASSFGLSSYEQYF. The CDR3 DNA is TGTGCCAGCAGCTTCGGACTGAGCTCCTACGAGCAGTACTTC.

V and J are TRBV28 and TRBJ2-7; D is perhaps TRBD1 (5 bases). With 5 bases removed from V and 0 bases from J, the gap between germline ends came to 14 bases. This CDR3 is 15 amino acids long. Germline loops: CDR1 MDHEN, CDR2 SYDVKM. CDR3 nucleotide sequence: TGTGCCAGCAGTCCATACAGGAGTAGCTCCTACGAGCAGTACTTC. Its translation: CASSPYRSSSYEQYF.

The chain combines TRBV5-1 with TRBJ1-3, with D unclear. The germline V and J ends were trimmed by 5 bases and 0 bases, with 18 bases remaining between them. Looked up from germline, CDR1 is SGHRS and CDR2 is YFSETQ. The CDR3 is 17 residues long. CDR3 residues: CASRPTLWASSGNTIYF. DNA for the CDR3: TGCGCCAGCAGACCCACGCTTTGGGCGAGCTCTGGAAACACCATATATTTT.

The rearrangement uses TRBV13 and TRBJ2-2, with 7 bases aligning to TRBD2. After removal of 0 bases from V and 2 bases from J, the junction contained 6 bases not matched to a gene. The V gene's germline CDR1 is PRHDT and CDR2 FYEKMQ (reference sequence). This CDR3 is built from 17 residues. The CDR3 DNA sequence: TGTGCCAGCAGCTTAGGCCTAGCGGCACTTAACACCGGGGAGCTGTTTTTT. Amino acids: CASSLGLAALNTGELFF.

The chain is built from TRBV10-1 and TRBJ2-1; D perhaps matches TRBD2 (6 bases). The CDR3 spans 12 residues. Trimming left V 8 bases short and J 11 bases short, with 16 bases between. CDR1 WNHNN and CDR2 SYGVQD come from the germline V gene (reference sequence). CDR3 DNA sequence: TGCGCCAGCTCTGAGGCGGGAAGAAAGCAGTTCTTC. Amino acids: CASSEAGRKQFF.

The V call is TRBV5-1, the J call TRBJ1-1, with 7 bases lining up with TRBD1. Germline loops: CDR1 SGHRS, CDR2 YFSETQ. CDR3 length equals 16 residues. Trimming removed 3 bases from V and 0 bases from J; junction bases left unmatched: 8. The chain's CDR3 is CASSSGTDHMNTEAFF. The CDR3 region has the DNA TGCGCCAGCAGCTCCGGGACAGACCACATGAACACTGAAGCTTTCTTT.

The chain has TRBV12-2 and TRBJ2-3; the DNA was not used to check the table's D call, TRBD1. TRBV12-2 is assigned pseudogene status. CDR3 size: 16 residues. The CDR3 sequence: CASRLVRDRARGTQYF. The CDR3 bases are TGTGCAAGTCGCTTAGTCCGGGACAGGGCGAGAGGTACGCAGTATTTT.